This T cell receptor (beta chain) was profiled in a study of response to subunit inactivated influenza vaccine. TCRdb itself ran the RT-PCR reads through MiXCR, one entry per CDR3 protein. The sample has about 700,000 distinct CDR3 sequences; about a sixth are singletons. The CDR3 extends over 14 amino acids. Deletions cut 6 bases from V and 6 bases from J, with 14 bases between. This clonotype appeared a few times. Its target is not known. Study findings and constraints: New T cells are recruited in small numbers by each seasonal influenza vaccination, according to the authors' suggestion.

The sequences come from PBMCs from blood, collected roughly 12 days after vaccination. The clonotype originates from a man over 45 who received an inactivated influenza vaccine. The chain combines TRBV12-3 or TRBV12-4 with TRBJ2-2, with no clear D. CDR3 in DNA: TGTGCCAGCAGCCCGGTTTGGGCGCCCGGGGAGCTGTTTTTT. Translating gives CASSPVWAPGELFF.